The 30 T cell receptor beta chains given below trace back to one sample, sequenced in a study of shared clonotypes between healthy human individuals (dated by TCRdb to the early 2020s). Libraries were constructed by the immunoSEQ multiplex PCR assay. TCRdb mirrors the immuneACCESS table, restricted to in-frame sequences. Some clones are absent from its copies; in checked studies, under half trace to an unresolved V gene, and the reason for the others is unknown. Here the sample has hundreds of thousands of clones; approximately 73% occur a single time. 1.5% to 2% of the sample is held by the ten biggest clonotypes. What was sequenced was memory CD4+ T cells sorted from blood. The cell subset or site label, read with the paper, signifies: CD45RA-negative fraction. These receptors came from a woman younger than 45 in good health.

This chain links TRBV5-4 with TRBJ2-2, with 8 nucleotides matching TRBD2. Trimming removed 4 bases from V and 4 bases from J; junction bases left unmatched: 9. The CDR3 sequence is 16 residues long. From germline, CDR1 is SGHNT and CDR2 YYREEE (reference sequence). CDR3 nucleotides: TGTGCCAGCAGCCCCTGGGCGGGAGGTATCACCGGGGAGCTGTTTTTT. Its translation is CASSPWAGGITGELFF.

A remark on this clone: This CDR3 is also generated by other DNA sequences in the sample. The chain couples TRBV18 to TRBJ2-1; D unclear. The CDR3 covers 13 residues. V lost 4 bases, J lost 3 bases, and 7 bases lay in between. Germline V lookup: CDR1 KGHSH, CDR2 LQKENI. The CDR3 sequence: CASSRDGYNEQFF. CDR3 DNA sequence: TGTGCCAGCTCACGAGACGGCTACAATGAGCAGTTCTTC.

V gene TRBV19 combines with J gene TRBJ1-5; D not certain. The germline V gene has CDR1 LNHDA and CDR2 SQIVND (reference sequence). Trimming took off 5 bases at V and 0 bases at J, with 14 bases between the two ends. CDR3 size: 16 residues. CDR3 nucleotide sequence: TGTGCCAGTAGTCCGTCGCGGTCCTATAGCAATCAGCCCCAGCATTTT. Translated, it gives CASSPSRSYSNQPQHF.

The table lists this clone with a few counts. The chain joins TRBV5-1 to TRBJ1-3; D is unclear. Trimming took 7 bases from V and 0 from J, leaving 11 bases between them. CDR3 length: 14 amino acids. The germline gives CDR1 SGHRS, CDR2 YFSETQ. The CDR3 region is CASRVEVSGNTIYF. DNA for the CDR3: TGCGCCAGCCGGGTGGAGGTCTCTGGAAACACCATATATTTT.

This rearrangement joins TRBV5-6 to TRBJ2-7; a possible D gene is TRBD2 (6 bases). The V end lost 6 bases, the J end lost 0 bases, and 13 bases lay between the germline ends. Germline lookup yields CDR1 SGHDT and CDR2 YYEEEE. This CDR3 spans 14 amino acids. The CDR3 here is CASNGGASSYEQYF. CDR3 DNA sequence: TGTGCCAGCAACGGGGGAGCGAGCTCCTACGAGCAGTACTTC. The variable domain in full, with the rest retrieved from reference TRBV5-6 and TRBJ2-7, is DAGVTQSPTHLIKTRGQQVTLRCSPKSGHDTVSWYQQALGQGPQFIFQYYEEEERQRGNFPDRFSGHQFPNYSSELNVNALLLGDSALYLCASNGGASSYEQYFGPGTRLTVT.

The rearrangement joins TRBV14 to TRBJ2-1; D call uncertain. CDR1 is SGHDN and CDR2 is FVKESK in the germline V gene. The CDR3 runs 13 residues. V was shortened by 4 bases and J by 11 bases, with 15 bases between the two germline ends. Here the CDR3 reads CASSPFIGLKQFF. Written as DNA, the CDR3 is TGTGCCAGCAGCCCTTTCATAGGCCTTAAGCAGTTCTTC.

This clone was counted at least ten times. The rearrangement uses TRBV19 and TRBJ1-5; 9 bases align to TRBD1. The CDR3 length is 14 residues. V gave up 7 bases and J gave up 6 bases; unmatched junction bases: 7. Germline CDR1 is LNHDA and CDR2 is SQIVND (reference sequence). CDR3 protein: CASTPDRGGQPQHF. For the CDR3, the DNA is TGTGCCAGTACCCCGGACAGGGGAGGTCAGCCCCAGCATTTT.

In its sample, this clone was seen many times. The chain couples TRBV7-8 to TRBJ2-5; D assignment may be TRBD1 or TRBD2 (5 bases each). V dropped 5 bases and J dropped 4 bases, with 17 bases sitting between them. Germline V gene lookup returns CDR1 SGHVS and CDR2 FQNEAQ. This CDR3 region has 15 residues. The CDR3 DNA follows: TGTGCCAGCAGCCCCAGGGAGCCTGGGGGAGAGACCCAGTACTTC. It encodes CASSPREPGGETQYF. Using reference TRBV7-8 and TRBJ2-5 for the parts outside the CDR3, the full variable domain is GAGVSQSPRYKVAKRGQDVALRCDPISGHVSLFWYQQALGQGPEFLTYFQNEAQLDKSGLPSDRFFAERPEGSVSTLKIQRTQQEDSAVYLCASSPREPGGETQYFGPGTRLLVL.

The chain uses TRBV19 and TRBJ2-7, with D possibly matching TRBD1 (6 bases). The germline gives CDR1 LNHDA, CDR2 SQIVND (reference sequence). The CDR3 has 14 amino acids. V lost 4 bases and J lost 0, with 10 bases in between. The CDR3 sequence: CASSKQGSSYEQYF. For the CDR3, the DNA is TGTGCCAGTAGTAAACAGGGAAGCTCCTACGAGCAGTACTTC.

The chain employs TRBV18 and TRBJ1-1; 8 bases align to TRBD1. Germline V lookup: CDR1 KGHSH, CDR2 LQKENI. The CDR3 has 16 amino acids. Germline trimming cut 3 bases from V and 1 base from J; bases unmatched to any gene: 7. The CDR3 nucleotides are TGTGCCAGCTCACCCCTACAGGGGGTCAAGAACACTGAAGCTTTCTTT. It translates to CASSPLQGVKNTEAFF.

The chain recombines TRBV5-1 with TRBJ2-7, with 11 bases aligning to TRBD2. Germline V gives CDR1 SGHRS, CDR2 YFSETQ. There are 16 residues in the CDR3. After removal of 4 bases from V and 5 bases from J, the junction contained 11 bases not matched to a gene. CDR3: CASSRLAGFNRDEQYF. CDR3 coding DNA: TGCGCCAGCAGCCGACTAGCGGGATTTAATAGGGACGAGCAGTACTTC.

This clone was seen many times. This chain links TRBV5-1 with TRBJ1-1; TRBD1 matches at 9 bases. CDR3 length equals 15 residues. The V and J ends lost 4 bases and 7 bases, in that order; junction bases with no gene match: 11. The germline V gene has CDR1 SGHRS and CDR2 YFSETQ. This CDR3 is CASSVGDRDSGEAFF. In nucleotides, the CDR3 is TGCGCCAGCAGCGTAGGGGACAGGGATTCAGGTGAAGCTTTCTTT.

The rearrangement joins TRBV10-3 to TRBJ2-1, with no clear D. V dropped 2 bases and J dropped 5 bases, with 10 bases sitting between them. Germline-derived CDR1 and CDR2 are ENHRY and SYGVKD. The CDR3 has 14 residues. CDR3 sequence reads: CAISENGVNNEQFF. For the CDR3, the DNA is TGTGCCATCAGTGAGAATGGGGTGAACAATGAGCAGTTCTTC.

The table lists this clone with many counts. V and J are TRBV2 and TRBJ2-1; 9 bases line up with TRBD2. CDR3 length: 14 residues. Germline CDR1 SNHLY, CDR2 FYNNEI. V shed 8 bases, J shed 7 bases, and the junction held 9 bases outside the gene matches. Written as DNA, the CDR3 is TGTGCCAGCCGGGGCGGGAGGGGGGAGAATGAGCAGTTCTTC. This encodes CASRGGRGENEQFF.

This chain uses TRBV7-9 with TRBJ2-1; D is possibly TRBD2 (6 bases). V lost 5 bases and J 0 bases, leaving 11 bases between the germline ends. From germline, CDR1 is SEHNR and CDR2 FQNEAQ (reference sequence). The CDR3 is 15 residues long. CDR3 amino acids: CASSPAGSSYNEQFF. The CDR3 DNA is TGTGCCAGCAGCCCGGCCGGGAGCTCCTACAATGAGCAGTTCTTC.

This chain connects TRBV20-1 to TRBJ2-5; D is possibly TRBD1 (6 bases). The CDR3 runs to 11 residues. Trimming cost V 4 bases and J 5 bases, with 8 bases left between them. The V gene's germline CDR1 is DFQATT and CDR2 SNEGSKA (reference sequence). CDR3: CSATQGETQYF. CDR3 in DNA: TGCAGTGCTACGCAGGGGGAGACCCAGTACTTC.

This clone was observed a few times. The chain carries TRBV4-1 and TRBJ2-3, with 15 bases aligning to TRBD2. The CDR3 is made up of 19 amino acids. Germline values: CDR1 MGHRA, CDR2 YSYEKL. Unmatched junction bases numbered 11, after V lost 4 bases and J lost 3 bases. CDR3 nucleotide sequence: TGCGCCAGCAGCCGAGTCGGACTAGCGGGAGGGGGAAGAACAGATACGCAGTATTTT. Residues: CASSRVGLAGGGRTDTQYF.

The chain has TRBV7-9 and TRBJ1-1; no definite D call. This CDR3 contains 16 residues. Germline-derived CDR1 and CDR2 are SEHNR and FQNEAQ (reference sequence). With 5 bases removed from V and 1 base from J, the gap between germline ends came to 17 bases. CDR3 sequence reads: CASSPHADGWNTEAFF. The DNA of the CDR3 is TGTGCCAGCAGCCCTCACGCGGACGGTTGGAACACTGAAGCTTTCTTT.

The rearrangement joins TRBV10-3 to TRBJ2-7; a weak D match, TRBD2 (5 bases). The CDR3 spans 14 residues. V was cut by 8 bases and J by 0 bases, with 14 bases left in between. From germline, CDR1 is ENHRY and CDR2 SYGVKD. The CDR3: CAISRGMSSYEQYF. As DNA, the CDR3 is TGTGCCATCTCCCGGGGAATGAGCTCCTACGAGCAGTACTTC.

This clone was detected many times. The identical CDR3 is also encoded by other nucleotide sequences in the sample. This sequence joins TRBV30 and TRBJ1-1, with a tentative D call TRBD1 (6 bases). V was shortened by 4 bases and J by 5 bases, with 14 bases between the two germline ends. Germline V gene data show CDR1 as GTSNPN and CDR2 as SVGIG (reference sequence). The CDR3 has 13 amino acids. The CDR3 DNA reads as TGTGCCTGGACCCCATCAGGGACAACTGAAGCTTTCTTT. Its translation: CAWTPSGTTEAFF.

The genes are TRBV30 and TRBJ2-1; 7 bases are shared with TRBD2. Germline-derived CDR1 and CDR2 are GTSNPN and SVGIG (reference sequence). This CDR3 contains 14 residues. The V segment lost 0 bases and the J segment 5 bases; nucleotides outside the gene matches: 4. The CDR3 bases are TGTGCCTGGAGTGTCGGGACTACCCACAATGAGCAGTTCTTC. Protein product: CAWSVGTTHNEQFF.

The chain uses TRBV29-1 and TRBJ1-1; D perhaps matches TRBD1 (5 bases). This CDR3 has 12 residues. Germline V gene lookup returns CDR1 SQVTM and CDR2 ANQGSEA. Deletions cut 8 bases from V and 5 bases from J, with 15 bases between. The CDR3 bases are TGCAGCATTTCTCGGTGGGGGACTGAAGCTTTCTTT. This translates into CSISRWGTEAFF.

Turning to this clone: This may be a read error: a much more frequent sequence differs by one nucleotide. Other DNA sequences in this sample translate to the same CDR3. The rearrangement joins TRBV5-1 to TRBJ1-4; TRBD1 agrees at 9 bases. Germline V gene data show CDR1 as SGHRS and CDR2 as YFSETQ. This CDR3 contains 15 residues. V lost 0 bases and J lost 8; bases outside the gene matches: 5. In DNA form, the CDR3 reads TGCGCCAGCAGCTTGGGGGACAGGGATAGCGAAAAACTGTTTTTT. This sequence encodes CASSLGDRDSEKLFF.

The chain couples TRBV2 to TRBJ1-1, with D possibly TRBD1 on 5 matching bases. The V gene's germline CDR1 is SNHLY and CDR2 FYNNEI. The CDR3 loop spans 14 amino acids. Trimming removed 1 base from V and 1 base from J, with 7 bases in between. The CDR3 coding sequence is TGTGCCAGCAGTGAAGGTAGGGGGAACACTGAAGCTTTCTTT. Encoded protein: CASSEGRGNTEAFF.

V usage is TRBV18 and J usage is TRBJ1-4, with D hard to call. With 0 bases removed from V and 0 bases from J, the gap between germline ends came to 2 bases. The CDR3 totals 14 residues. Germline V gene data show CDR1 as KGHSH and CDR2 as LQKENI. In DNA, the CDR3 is TGTGCCAGCTCACCACCTGCAACTAATGAAAAACTGTTTTTT. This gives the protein CASSPPATNEKLFF.

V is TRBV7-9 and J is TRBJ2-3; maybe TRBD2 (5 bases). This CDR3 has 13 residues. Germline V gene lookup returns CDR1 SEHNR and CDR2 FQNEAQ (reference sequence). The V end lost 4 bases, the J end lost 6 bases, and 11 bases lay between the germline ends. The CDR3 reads CASSSTGVDTQYF. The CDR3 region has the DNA TGTGCCAGCAGCTCAACCGGGGTGGATACGCAGTATTTT. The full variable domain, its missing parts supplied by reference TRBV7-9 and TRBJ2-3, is DTGVSQNPRHKITKRGQNVTFRCDPISEHNRLYWYRQTLGQGPEFLTYFQNEAQLEKSRLLSDRFSAERPKGSFSTLEIQRTEQGDSAMYLCASSSTGVDTQYFGPGTRLTVL.

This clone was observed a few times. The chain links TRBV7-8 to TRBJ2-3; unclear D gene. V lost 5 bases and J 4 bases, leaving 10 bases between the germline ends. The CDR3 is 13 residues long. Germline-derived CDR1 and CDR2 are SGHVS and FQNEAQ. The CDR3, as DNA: TGTGCCAGCAGCGGCCCCCAGGCAGATACGCAGTATTTT. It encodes CASSGPQADTQYF.

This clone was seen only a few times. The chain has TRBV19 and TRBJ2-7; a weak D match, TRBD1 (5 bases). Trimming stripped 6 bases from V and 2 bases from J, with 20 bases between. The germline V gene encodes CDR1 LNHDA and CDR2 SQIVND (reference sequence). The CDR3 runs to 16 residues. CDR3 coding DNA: TGTGCCAGTAGGGAACCCCGGACATTGGAAGCCTACGAGCAGTACTTC. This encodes CASREPRTLEAYEQYF. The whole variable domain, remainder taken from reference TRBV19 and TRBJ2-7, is DGGITQSPKYLFRKEGQNVTLSCEQNLNHDAMYWYRQDPGQGLRLIYYSQIVNDFQKGDIAEGYSVSREKKESFPLTVTSAQKNPTAFYLCASREPRTLEAYEQYFGPGTRLTVT.

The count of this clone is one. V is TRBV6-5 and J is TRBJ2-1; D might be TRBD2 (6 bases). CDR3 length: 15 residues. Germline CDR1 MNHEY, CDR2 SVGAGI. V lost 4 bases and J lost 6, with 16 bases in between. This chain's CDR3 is CASSSLTLGGNEQFF. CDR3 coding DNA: TGTGCCAGCAGTTCCTTGACTCTGGGGGGCAATGAGCAGTTCTTC.

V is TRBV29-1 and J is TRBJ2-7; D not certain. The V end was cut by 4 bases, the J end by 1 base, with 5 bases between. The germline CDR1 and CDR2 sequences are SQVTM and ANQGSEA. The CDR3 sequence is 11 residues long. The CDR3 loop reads CSVGLSYEQYF. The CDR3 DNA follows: TGCAGCGTTGGGTTGTCCTACGAGCAGTACTTC.